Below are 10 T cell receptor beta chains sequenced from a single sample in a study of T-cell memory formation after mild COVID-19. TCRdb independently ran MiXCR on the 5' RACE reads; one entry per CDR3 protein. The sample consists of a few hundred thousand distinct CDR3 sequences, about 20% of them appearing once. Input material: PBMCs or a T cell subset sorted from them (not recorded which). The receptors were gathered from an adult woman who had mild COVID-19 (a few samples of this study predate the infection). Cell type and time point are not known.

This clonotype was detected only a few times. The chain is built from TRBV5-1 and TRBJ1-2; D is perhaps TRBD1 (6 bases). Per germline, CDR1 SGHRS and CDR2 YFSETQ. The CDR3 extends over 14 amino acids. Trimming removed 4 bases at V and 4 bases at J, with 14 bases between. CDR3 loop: CASSDPGQPYGYTF. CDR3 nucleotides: TGCGCCAGCAGCGACCCCGGACAGCCCTATGGCTACACCTTC.

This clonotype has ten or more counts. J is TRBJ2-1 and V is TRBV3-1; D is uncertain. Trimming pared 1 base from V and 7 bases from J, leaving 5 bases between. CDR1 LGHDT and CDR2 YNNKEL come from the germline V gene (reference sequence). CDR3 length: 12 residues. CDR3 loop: CASSQVGNEQFF. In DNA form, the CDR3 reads TGTGCCAGCAGCCAAGTCGGAAATGAGCAGTTCTTC.

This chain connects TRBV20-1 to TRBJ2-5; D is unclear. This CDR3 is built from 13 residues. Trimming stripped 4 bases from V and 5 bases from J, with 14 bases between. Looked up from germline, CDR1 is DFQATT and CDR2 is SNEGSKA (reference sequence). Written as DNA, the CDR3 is TGCAGTGCTAACGGACCTGTAATGGAGACCCAGTACTTC. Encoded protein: CSANGPVMETQYF.

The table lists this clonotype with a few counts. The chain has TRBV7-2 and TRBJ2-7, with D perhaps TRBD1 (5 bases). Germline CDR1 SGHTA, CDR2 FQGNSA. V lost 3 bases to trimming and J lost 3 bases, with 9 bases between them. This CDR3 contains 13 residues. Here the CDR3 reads CASSFGHRYEQYF. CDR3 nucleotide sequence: TGTGCCAGCAGCTTTGGACACCGCTACGAGCAGTACTTC.

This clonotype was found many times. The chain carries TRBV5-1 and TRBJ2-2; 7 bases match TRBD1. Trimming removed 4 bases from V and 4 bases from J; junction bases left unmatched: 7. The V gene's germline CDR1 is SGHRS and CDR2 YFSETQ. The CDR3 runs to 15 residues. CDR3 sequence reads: CASSISGQSTGELFF. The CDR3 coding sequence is TGCGCCAGCAGCATATCGGGACAGTCCACCGGGGAGCTGTTTTTT.

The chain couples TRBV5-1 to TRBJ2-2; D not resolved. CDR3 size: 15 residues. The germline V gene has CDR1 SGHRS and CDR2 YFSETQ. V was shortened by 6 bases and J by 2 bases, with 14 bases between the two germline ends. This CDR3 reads CASNTGRANTGELFF. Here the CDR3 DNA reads TGCGCCAGCAACACGGGCAGAGCAAACACCGGGGAGCTGTTTTTT.

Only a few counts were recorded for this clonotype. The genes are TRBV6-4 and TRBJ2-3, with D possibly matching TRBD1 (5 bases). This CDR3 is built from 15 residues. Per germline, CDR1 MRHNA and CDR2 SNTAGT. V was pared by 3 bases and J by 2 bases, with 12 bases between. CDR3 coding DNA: TGTGCCAGCAGTGATACAGGAGACCTCACAGATACGCAGTATTTT. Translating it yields CASSDTGDLTDTQYF.

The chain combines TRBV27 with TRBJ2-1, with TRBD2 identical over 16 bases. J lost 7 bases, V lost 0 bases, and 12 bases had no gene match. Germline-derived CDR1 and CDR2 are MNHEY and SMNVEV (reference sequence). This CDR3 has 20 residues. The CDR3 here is CASSLSSGTSGGARRNEQFF. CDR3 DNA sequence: TGTGCCAGCAGTTTATCTTCCGGGACTAGCGGGGGGGCTAGAAGGAATGAGCAGTTCTTC.

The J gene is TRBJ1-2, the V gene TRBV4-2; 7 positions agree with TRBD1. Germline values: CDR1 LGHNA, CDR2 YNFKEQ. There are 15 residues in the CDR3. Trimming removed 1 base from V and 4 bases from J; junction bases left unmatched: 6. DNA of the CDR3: TGTGCCAGCAGCCAAGGCTCGGGACAGCTCTATGGCTACACCTTC. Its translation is CASSQGSGQLYGYTF.

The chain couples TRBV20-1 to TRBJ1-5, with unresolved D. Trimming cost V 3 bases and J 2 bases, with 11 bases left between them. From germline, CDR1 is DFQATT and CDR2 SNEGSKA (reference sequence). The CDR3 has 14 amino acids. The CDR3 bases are TGCAGTGCTAGTATACGGGCACGCAATCAGCCCCAGCATTTT. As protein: CSASIRARNQPQHF.